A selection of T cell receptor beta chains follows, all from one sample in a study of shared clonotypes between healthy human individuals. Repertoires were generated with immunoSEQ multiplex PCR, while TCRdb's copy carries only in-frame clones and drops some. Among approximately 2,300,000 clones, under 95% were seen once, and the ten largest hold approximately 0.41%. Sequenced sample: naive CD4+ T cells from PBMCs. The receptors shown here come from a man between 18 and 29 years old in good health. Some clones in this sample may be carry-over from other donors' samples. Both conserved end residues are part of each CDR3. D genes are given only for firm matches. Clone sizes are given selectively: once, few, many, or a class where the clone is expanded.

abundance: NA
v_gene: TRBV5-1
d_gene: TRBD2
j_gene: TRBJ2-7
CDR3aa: CASATGTSGFSDVSSYEQYF
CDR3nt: TGCGCCAGCGCGACCGGGACTAGCGGGTTCTCCGACGTAAGCTCCTACGAGCAGTACTTC

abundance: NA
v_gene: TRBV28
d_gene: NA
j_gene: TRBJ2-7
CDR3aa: CASSFTVRGQQYF
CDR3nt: TGTGCCAGCAGTTTTACGGTCAGAGGGCAGCAGTACTTC

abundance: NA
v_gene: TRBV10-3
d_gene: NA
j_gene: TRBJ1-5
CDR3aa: CAISDWGRIGQPQHF
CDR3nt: TGTGCCATCAGTGACTGGGGGCGAATAGGTCAGCCCCAGCATTTT

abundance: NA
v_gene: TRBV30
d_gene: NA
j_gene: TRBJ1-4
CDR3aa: CAWRSPTELFF
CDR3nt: TGTGCCTGGAGGAGTCCGACAGAACTGTTTTTT

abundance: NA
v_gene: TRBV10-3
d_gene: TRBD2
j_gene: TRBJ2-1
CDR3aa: CAISAGLAEHNEQFF
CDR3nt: TGTGCCATCAGTGCTGGACTAGCGGAACACAATGAGCAGTTCTTC

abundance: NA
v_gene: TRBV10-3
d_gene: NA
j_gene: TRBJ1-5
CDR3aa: CAISGRESNQPQHF
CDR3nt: TGTGCCATCAGTGGGCGGGAAAGCAATCAGCCCCAGCATTTT

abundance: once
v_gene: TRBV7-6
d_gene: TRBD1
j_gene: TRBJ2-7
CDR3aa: CASSRMDRSSVYEQYF
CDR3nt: TGTGCCAGCAGCCGGATGGACAGGTCATCAGTCTACGAGCAGTACTTC

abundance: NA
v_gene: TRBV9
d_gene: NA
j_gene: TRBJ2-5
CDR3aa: CASSPVMGGETQYF
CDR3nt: TGTGCCAGCAGCCCTGTTATGGGGGGAGAGACCCAGTACTTC

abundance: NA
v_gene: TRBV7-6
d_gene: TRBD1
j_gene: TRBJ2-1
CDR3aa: CASSLRTGTEYNEQFF
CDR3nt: TGTGCCAGCAGCTTAAGAACCGGGACAGAGTACAATGAGCAGTTCTTC

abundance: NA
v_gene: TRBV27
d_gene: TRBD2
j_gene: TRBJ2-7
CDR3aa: CASSLQVGGYEQYF
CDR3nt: TGTGCCAGCAGTTTACAGGTGGGGGGGTACGAGCAGTACTTC

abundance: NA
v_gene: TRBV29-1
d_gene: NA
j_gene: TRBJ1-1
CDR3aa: CSVGAGVSPLF
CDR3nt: TGCAGCGTTGGGGCAGGGGTTTCTCCGCTCTTT

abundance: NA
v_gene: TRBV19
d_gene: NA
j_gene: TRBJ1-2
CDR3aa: CASSIQDGYTF
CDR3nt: TGTGCCAGTAGTATCCAGGATGGCTACACCTTC

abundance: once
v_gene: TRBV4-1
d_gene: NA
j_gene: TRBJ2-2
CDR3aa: CASSQDGYTGELFF
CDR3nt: TGCGCCAGCAGCCAAGACGGCTACACCGGGGAGCTGTTTTTT

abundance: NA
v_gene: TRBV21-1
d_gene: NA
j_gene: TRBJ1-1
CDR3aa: CASSKDGGAWDTEAFF
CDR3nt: TGTGCCAGCAGCAAAGATGGGGGGGCCTGGGACACTGAAGCTTTCTTT

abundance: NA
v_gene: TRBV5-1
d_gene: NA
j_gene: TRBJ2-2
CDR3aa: CASSLGIAARAGELFF
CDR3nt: TGCGCCAGCAGCTTGGGGATAGCGGCCCGGGCCGGGGAGCTGTTTTTT

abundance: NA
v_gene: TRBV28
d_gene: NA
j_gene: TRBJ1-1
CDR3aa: CASSLSSGGNTEAFF
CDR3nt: TGTGCCAGCAGTTTGAGTTCGGGGGGGAACACTGAAGCTTTCTTT

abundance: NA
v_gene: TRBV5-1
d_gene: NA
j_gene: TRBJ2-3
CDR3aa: CASADFSDTQYF
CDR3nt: TGCGCCAGCGCAGACTTCTCCGATACGCAGTATTTT